These T cell receptor beta chains were read from a single sample in a study of cytomegalovirus exposure and HLA in healthy donors. Assay: immunoSEQ multiplex PCR; the TCRdb copy retains only in-frame clones and omits some. The repertoire consists of about 130,000 clones, with nearly 90% occurring once and the leading ten covering about 1.2%. Input material: PBMCs. These receptors were collected from a woman under 30 in good health and CMV-seronegative. Both conserved end residues are part of each CDR3. The D gene is left open where the match is weak. Clone size appears in some rows only: once, few, many, or a class for an expanded clone.

j_call d_call v_call clone_size cdr3_nt cdr3_aa
TRBJ2-7 TRBD1 TRBV5-1 - TGCGCCAGCAGCATAGGACAGGGGGTTATCTACGAGCAGTACTTC CASSIGQGVIYEQYF
TRBJ2-7 TRBD1 TRBV5-1 - TGCGCCAGCAGTCACAGGGGAGACGAGCAGTACTTC CASSHRGDEQYF
TRBJ2-3 - TRBV6-1 - TGTGCCAGCAGTACAGGACGGGTTGAGCAGTATTTT CASSTGRVEQYF
TRBJ2-3 TRBD2 TRBV5-1 - TGCGCCAGCAAACTAGCGGGGTTGCTTACAGATACGCAGTATTTT CASKLAGLLTDTQYF
TRBJ1-4 - TRBV18 - TGTGCCAGCTCCCAGCAGGGGCGGTCAACTAATGAAAAACTGTTTTTT CASSQQGRSTNEKLFF
TRBJ1-2 TRBD1 TRBV25-1 - TGTGCCAGCAGTGCCAAACCGGAGACAGGGTGGTACCTATGCTACACCTTC CASSAKPETGWYLCYTF
TRBJ1-5 TRBD1 TRBV5-1 - TGCGCCAGCAGCTTGGGGACAGGGAGCCAGCCCCAGCATTTT CASSLGTGSQPQHF
TRBJ1-6 TRBD1 TRBV7-9 - TGTGCCAGCAGCCAGGGGGACTTTTATTCACCCCTCCACTTT CASSQGDFYSPLHF
TRBJ1-5 TRBD1 TRBV6-5 - TGTGCCAGCAGTATGGACAGGGGCTATCAGCCCCAGCATTTT CASSMDRGYQPQHF
TRBJ1-1 - TRBV6-1 few TGTGCCAGCAGTAACCGGGACTTTGAAGCTTTCTTT CASSNRDFEAFF
TRBJ2-3 - TRBV18 once TGTGCCAGCTCACTCAGAGGGCTGGCGGGGAGCACAGATACGCAGTATTTT CASSLRGLAGSTDTQYF
TRBJ2-2 - TRBV7-3 - TGTGCCAGCGCGGACAGGAACACCGGGGAGCTGTTTTTT CASADRNTGELFF
TRBJ1-2 - TRBV9 - TGTGCCAGCAGCCCCCCGGGCTATGGCTACACCTTC CASSPPGYGYTF
TRBJ1-3 TRBD1 TRBV11-2 - TGTGCCAGCAGCTTCCTACTAGGGGGACAGCGGACAACTGGAAACACCATATATTTT CASSFLLGGQRTTGNTIYF
TRBJ1-1 TRBD1 TRBV7-3 - TGTGCCAGCAGCTTCACAGGGGACAGCCCCATGAACACTGAAGCTTTCTTT CASSFTGDSPMNTEAFF
TRBJ2-5 TRBD1 TRBV5-1 - TGCGCCAGCAGCTTCGCAGGGGGCTTAGAGACCCAGTACTTC CASSFAGGLETQYF
TRBJ2-5 TRBD2 TRBV5-8 once TGTGCCAGCAGCCGCCGGCGGGGGGAACAAGAGACCCAGTACTTC CASSRRRGEQETQYF
TRBJ1-6 - TRBV5-3 once TGTGCCAGAAGCTTGGGCGGGCAGGGAGGACCAAGTAATAATTCACCCCTCCACTTT CARSLGGQGGPSNNSPLHF
TRBJ2-7 - TRBV5-6 - TGTGCCAGCAGCTTGTCCTCTCCAGGGGTAATGGGAACACGATACGAGCAGTACTTC CASSLSSPGVMGTRYEQYF
TRBJ2-5 TRBD2 TRBV5-1 - TGCGCCAGCACTCAACCTAGCGGGGGGCCGGAGACCCAGTACTTC CASTQPSGGPETQYF
TRBJ1-1 TRBD1 TRBV7-9 - TGTGCCAGCAGCTACTTAGGCTCAGGGGGAGCTTTCTTT CASSYLGSGGAFF
TRBJ2-7 - TRBV7-9 - TGTGCCAGCACCACAGGTCTGGTGTACGAGCAGTACTTC CASTTGLVYEQYF
TRBJ2-7 TRBD2 TRBV6-5 - TGTGCCAGCATCCAAGCGGGGGGAAACGAGCAGTACTTC CASIQAGGNEQYF
TRBJ1-4 TRBD1 TRBV11-2 - TGTGCCAGCAGTCGGGACAGGGATGAAAAACTGTTTTTT CASSRDRDEKLFF
TRBJ1-6 - TRBV5-5 - TGTGCCAGCAGCCTAGAATGGGTGGCTTCACCCCTCCACTTT CASSLEWVASPLHF
TRBJ1-6 TRBD1 TRBV5-8 once TGTGCCAGCAGCCCGAGTCCCGGGACAGGGTTAACCTCCTATAATTCACCCCTCCACTTT CASSPSPGTGLTSYNSPLHF
TRBJ1-1 - TRBV13 - TGTGCCAGCAGCTTTAGGGGGAACACTGAAGCTTTCTTT CASSFRGNTEAFF
TRBJ1-2 - TRBV6-6 - TGTGCCAGCAGTCTTAATGGCTACACCTTC CASSLNGYTF
TRBJ1-4 TRBD1 TRBV7-6 - TGTGCCAGCACCCGATTGGGGACAGGGGATGAAAAACTGTTTTTT CASTRLGTGDEKLFF
TRBJ2-7 - TRBV6-5 - TGTGCCAGCAGTTACTCGATCCTAACGTACGAGCAGTACTTC CASSYSILTYEQYF
TRBJ1-5 - TRBV4-1 - TGCGCCAGCAGCCAAGATCCCCTCTCCCAGCCCCAGCATTTT CASSQDPLSQPQHF
TRBJ2-7 TRBD1 TRBV27 - TGTGCCAGCAGGGGCGGACAGGGACCCTACGAGCAGTACTTC CASRGGQGPYEQYF
TRBJ1-4 TRBD1 TRBV5-1 - TGCGCCAGCAGCCCGACGCAGGGGGTCGGTGAAAAACTGTTTTTT CASSPTQGVGEKLFF
TRBJ2-3 - TRBV7-3 - TGTGCCAGCAGCTTAAACGGTTTGGATACGCAGTATTTT CASSLNGLDTQYF
TRBJ1-2 TRBD1 TRBV7-3 - TGTGCCAGCAGCCAGGGGGCGGAAAACTATGGCTACACCTTC CASSQGAENYGYTF
TRBJ1-1 - TRBV2 - TGTGCCAGCCCGGGAGGGAACCCGAACACTGAAGCTTTCTTT CASPGGNPNTEAFF
TRBJ1-2 TRBD1 TRBV11-2 once TGTGCCAGCCGGAGACAGGGGAGAGCTGGCTACACCTTC CASRRQGRAGYTF
TRBJ2-3 TRBD2 TRBV4-2 - TGTGCCAGCAGCCAAGACCGGGGACTAGCGGACACAGATACGCAGTATTTT CASSQDRGLADTDTQYF
TRBJ2-7 - TRBV5-1 - TGCGCCAGCAGCTCTTCAGTCCCCCAGCGCGACGAGCAGTACTTC CASSSSVPQRDEQYF
TRBJ1-2 - TRBV5-1 once TGCGCCAGCAGCTTGGCGACAGACTATGGCTACACCTTC CASSLATDYGYTF
TRBJ2-5 TRBD2 TRBV5-1 - TGCGCCAGCAGCTTCCTAGCGGGGCAAGAGACCCAGTACTTC CASSFLAGQETQYF
TRBJ2-7 - TRBV5-6 - TGTGCCAGCAGCTCCAGGGGTCGCTTCCTATCCCACACCTACGAGCAGTACTTC CASSSRGRFLSHTYEQYF
TRBJ2-5 TRBD1 TRBV5-1 - TGCGCCAGCAGCTCGGGGATGACAGGGGTTGGGGAGACCCAGTACTTC CASSSGMTGVGETQYF
TRBJ2-1 - TRBV7-3 - TGTGCCAGCAGCGTCAACAGCGGAGCAACCTACAATGAGCAGTTCTTC CASSVNSGATYNEQFF
TRBJ1-4 - TRBV6-5 - TGTGCCAGCAGTTACCTAGGTAGAGAAAAACTGTTTTTT CASSYLGREKLFF
TRBJ1-1 TRBD1 TRBV18 - TGTGCCAGCTCACCACACAGTTTGGGGACAGGGGCCGCAGGGACTGAAGCTTTCTTT CASSPHSLGTGAAGTEAFF
TRBJ2-1 TRBD2 TRBV7-2 - TGTGCCAGCAGCACTTACCTGAAGACTAGCAGGGAGCAGTTCTTC CASSTYLKTSREQFF
TRBJ2-7 TRBD1 TRBV11-2 - TGTGCCAGCAGCTTATTTACAGGGGGCTACGAGCAGTACTTC CASSLFTGGYEQYF
TRBJ1-2 TRBD1 TRBV5-1 - TGCGCCAGCAGCACCTGGACAGGTGAACAAATTTATGGCTACACCTTC CASSTWTGEQIYGYTF
TRBJ2-1 TRBD2 TRBV7-9 - TGTGCCAGCAGCCCCAGCGGGGGGATCTACAATGAGCAGTTCTTC CASSPSGGIYNEQFF
TRBJ2-3 TRBD2 TRBV5-6 - TGTGCCAGCAGCTTGGTATCCGGACTAGATTCAGATACGCAGTATTTT CASSLVSGLDSDTQYF
TRBJ2-1 - TRBV5-6 once TGTGCCAGCAGCTTGGACCCAAGGCAGGGGTTGTTCTTC CASSLDPRQGLFF
TRBJ2-3 TRBD2 TRBV9 - TGTGCCAGCAGCGTGGGGACTAGCTTCACAGATACGCAGTATTTT CASSVGTSFTDTQYF
TRBJ1-4 TRBD1 TRBV9 - TGTGCCAGCGGGCCCCCCGGGACAGCTAACGAAAAACTGTTTTTT CASGPPGTANEKLFF
TRBJ2-3 TRBD2 TRBV6-1 - TGTGCCAGCAGTGGACTAGCGGGGGGGACAGCTAGCACAGATACGCAGTATTTT CASSGLAGGTASTDTQYF
TRBJ2-5 - TRBV5-1 - TGCGCCAGCAGCTTCGTCGTTATAACGAGAGAGACCCAGTACTTC CASSFVVITRETQYF
TRBJ1-2 TRBD1 TRBV7-3 - TGTGCCAGCAGTTCTACAGGGGCGGCACTAGAGGGCTACACCTTC CASSSTGAALEGYTF
TRBJ2-7 TRBD2 TRBV18 once TGTGCCAGCTCGCTTGTGGGGGGGAGTGAGCAGTACTTC CASSLVGGSEQYF
TRBJ2-3 TRBD2 TRBV5-5 - TGTGCCAGCAGCCTCGGGACTAGCGGATTCACAGATACGCAGTATTTT CASSLGTSGFTDTQYF